These 27 T cell receptor beta chains were all obtained from the same sample, sequenced in a study of T cells in localized non-small cell lung cancer. The protocol was immunoSEQ multiplex PCR, while the TCRdb copy is restricted to in-frame clones and leaves out a portion. The sample gives about 30,000 clones, roughly nine tenths of which show up once; roughly 2.9% is in the top ten. Sequences were derived from peripheral blood, sampled before any cancer treatment. Every receptor here comes from a female donor over 55 with stage I lung adenocarcinoma.

The chain employs TRBV2 and TRBJ2-1, with no clear D. In germline, CDR1 is SNHLY, CDR2 FYNNEI. The CDR3 is made up of 14 amino acids. The V gene lost 9 bases and the J gene lost 0 bases, with 12 bases spanning the gap. CDR3 in DNA: TGTGCCAGTGTCCTCCTTTCCTCCTACAATGAGCAGTTCTTC. Translating it yields CASVLLSSYNEQFF.

A single count supports this clone. The chain carries TRBV9 and TRBJ2-2; D is unresolved. The V end was cut by 3 bases, the J end by 1 base, with 10 bases between. The CDR3 sequence is 15 residues long. The V gene's germline CDR1 is SGDLS and CDR2 YYNGEE. DNA for the CDR3: TGTGCCAGCAGCGCCCGAGCTGGGAACACCGGGGAGCTGTTTTTT. Translating it yields CASSARAGNTGELFF.

The chain has TRBV7-2 and TRBJ1-2; D is possibly TRBD1 (5 bases). Trimming pared 5 bases from V and 5 bases from J, leaving 9 bases between. The V gene's germline CDR1 is SGHTA and CDR2 FQGNSA. The CDR3 spans 12 residues. CDR3 DNA: TGTGCCAGCAGCCTCGACAGATATGGCTACACCTTC. The encoded protein is CASSLDRYGYTF.

J is TRBJ2-7 and V is TRBV11-1; D not certain. The V and J ends lost 1 base and 0 bases respectively, with 7 bases between them. CDR1 is SGHAT and CDR2 is FQDESV in the germline V gene (reference sequence). CDR3 length equals 14 residues. Here the CDR3 reads CASSLEVGSYEQYF. The CDR3, as DNA: TGTGCCAGCAGCTTAGAGGTCGGCTCCTACGAGCAGTACTTC.

This chain connects TRBV30 to TRBJ1-6, with 8 nucleotides matching TRBD1. With V trimmed by 0 bases and J by 4 bases, 5 bases remained unmatched. This CDR3 is built from 16 residues. The germline gives CDR1 GTSNPN, CDR2 SVGIG (reference sequence). The DNA for the CDR3 is TGTGCCTGGAGTGTCTCGCGACAGGGGTATAATTCACCCCTCCACTTT. The encoded protein is CAWSVSRQGYNSPLHF. The variable domain in full, with the rest retrieved from reference TRBV30 and TRBJ1-6, is SQTIHQWPATLVQPVGSPLSLECTVEGTSNPNLYWYRQAAGRGLQLLFYSVGIGQISSEVPQNLSASRPQDRQFILSSKKLLLSDSGFYLCAWSVSRQGYNSPLHFGNGTRLTVT.

This sequence joins TRBV4-3 and TRBJ1-1, with D unclear. This CDR3 has 16 amino acids. CDR1 is LGHNA and CDR2 is YSLEER in the germline V gene. The V end lost 4 bases, the J end lost 5 bases, and 20 bases lay between the germline ends. CDR3 nucleotide sequence: TGCGCCAGCAGCCGACCAAGTAGTCGGGGTGAAACTGAAGCTTTCTTT. This translates into CASSRPSSRGETEAFF.

The V gene is TRBV5-4, the J gene TRBJ2-1; 8 positions agree with TRBD2. Germline lookup yields CDR1 SGHNT and CDR2 YYREEE (reference sequence). The V segment lost 5 bases and the J segment 9 bases; nucleotides outside the gene matches: 10. The CDR3 spans 14 residues. CDR3 residues: CASSQTGGPVEQFF. CDR3 nucleotides: TGTGCCAGCAGTCAAACGGGAGGGCCCGTTGAGCAGTTCTTC.

The chain has TRBV6-5 and TRBJ2-3, with D perhaps matching TRBD1 (6 bases). The CDR3 extends over 13 amino acids. The germline CDR1 and CDR2 sequences are MNHEY and SVGAGI. V shed 3 bases and J shed 6 bases, with 10 bases lying between them. CDR3 protein: CASSYEGHDTQYF. The CDR3 nucleotides read TGTGCCAGCAGTTATGAGGGACACGATACGCAGTATTTT.

The chain joins TRBV19 to TRBJ1-4; D ambiguous. CDR1 is LNHDA and CDR2 is SQIVND in the germline V gene (reference sequence). V dropped 6 bases and J dropped 5 bases, with 13 bases sitting between them. The CDR3 totals 14 residues. Here the CDR3 DNA reads TGTGCCAGTAGGTCGAGACACCGAAATGAAAAACTGTTTTTT. Its translation: CASRSRHRNEKLFF.

A few counts support this clone. This chain links TRBV30 with TRBJ2-2; 11 bases are a match to TRBD2. Unmatched junction bases numbered 2, after V lost 2 bases and J lost 0 bases. The CDR3 length is 16 residues. Germline-derived CDR1 and CDR2 are GTSNPN and SVGIG (reference sequence). The CDR3 DNA follows: TGTGCCTGGAGTACACTAGCGGGGGCGAACACCGGGGAGCTGTTTTTT. This translates into CAWSTLAGANTGELFF.

The chain is built from TRBV6-5 and TRBJ1-1; D possibly corresponds to TRBD1 (5 bases). From germline, CDR1 is MNHEY and CDR2 SVGAGI. The length of the CDR3 is 13 residues. V gave up 6 bases and J gave up 1 base, with 9 bases separating them. The DNA for the CDR3 is TGTGCCAGCAGATTTACAGGGAACACTGAAGCTTTCTTT. Translation gives CASRFTGNTEAFF.

V is TRBV5-1 and J is TRBJ1-3, with TRBD1 matching over 7 bases. CDR3 length: 15 residues. Germline CDR1 SGHRS, CDR2 YFSETQ. V lost 4 bases to trimming and J lost 5 bases; unmatched junction nucleotides: 9. The CDR3 loop reads CASSPGQPGRNTIYF. CDR3 DNA sequence: TGCGCCAGCAGCCCGGGACAGCCTGGGAGAAACACCATATATTTT. Full variable domain (missing parts from reference TRBV5-1 and TRBJ1-3): KAGVTQTPRYLIKTRGQQVTLSCSPISGHRSVSWYQQTPGQGLQFLFEYFSETQRNKGNFPGRFSGRQFSNSRSEMNVSTLELGDSALYLCASSPGQPGRNTIYFGEGSWLTVV.

This rearrangement joins TRBV6-1 to TRBJ2-3; maybe TRBD1 (6 bases). Germline V gene data show CDR1 as MNHNS and CDR2 as SASEGT. Trimming shortened V by 0 bases and J by 6 bases, and 19 bases separated the two germline ends. There are 17 residues in the CDR3. The CDR3, as DNA: TGTGCCAGCAGTGAAGCGCTTGTCGCAGGGGCGTCCGATACGCAGTATTTT. As protein: CASSEALVAGASDTQYF.

This chain connects TRBV7-2 to TRBJ2-2; 7 bases line up with TRBD1. CDR1 is SGHTA and CDR2 is FQGNSA in the germline V gene. Losses at the gene ends were 6 bases for V and 3 bases for J; bases not matched to a gene: 7. This CDR3 has 15 amino acids. In DNA, the CDR3 is TGTGCCAGCAGGTTCCGACAGGGAGACACCGGGGAGCTGTTTTTT. It yields the protein CASRFRQGDTGELFF.

V is TRBV6-1 and J is TRBJ2-7; TRBD1 might be the D (6 bases). This CDR3 contains 15 residues. V lost 6 bases and J 6 bases, leaving 21 bases between the germline ends. Looked up from germline, CDR1 is MNHNS and CDR2 is SASEGT. The CDR3 nucleotides read TGTGCCAGCAGGCCACCCACAGGGTCCCGTTCCGAGCAGTACTTC. This sequence encodes CASRPPTGSRSEQYF.

The gene calls are TRBV6-5 and TRBJ2-5; either TRBD1 or TRBD2 may fit D (5 bases each). Germline loops: CDR1 MNHEY, CDR2 SVGAGI. The V and J ends lost 0 bases and 9 bases respectively, with 17 bases between them. The CDR3 contains 15 residues. The CDR3 loop reads CASSYSGGGSLAQYF. The CDR3 DNA sequence: TGTGCCAGCAGTTACTCGGGTGGGGGATCCCTAGCCCAGTACTTC.

A single count supports this clone. The rearrangement links TRBV19 to TRBJ2-7; 7 nucleotides line up with TRBD2. The CDR3 has 12 amino acids. Germline V gene sequence: CDR1 LNHDA, CDR2 SQIVND (reference sequence). Trimming at V came to 4 bases and at J to 10 bases, leaving 7 bases not matched to a gene. The CDR3 loop reads CASSKREGEQYF. CDR3 bases: TGTGCCAGTAGTAAAAGGGAGGGAGAACAGTACTTC.

In this sample, this clone turned up once. The chain joins TRBV9 to TRBJ2-3; the D gene is possibly TRBD2 (5 bases). The CDR3 contains 16 residues. V was pared by 0 bases and J by 2 bases, with 13 bases between. Germline lookup yields CDR1 SGDLS and CDR2 YYNGEE. The CDR3 sequence: CASSVDLSGSTDTQYF. The CDR3, as DNA: TGTGCCAGCAGCGTAGACCTCAGCGGTTCCACAGATACGCAGTATTTT.

This chain links TRBV7-2 with TRBJ2-1; perhaps TRBD1 as D (6 bases). Trimming removed 2 bases from V and 4 bases from J, with 12 bases in between. This CDR3 has 15 amino acids. Germline V CDR1 and CDR2: SGHTA, FQGNSA. In DNA form, the CDR3 reads TGTGCCAGCAGCTTATCGAGACAGGCGTACAATGAGCAGTTCTTC. Residues: CASSLSRQAYNEQFF.

The table lists this clone with a count of one. The gene calls are TRBV7-2 and TRBJ2-1, with 8 bases lining up with TRBD2. The germline gives CDR1 SGHTA, CDR2 FQGNSA. The CDR3 is made up of 17 amino acids. V was pared by 4 bases and J by 0 bases, with 8 bases of the junction left unmatched. CDR3 bases: TGTGCCAGCAGCTCTTCTAGCGGGCCCAACTCCTACAATGAGCAGTTCTTC. Translation gives CASSSSSGPNSYNEQFF. Together with reference TRBV7-2 and TRBJ2-1, the CDR3 gives the full variable domain: GAGVSQSPSNKVTEKGKDVELRCDPISGHTALYWYRQSLGQGLEFLIYFQGNSAPDKSGLPSDRFSAERTGGSVSTLTIQRTQQEDSAVYLCASSSSSGPNSYNEQFFGPGTRLTVL.

The chain carries TRBV4-2 and TRBJ1-1, with 7 bases aligning to TRBD1. Germline lookup yields CDR1 LGHNA and CDR2 YNFKEQ. The ends lost 6 bases at V and 0 bases at J; junction bases unmatched: 13. This CDR3 region has 17 residues. CDR3 nucleotides: TGTGCCAGCAGATTGAGGGGTAGGGGGCAGGTGAACACTGAAGCTTTCTTT. It specifies CASRLRGRGQVNTEAFF.

The chain carries TRBV5-4 and TRBJ1-6; TRBD1 agrees at 9 bases. Germline loops: CDR1 SGHNT, CDR2 YYREEE (reference sequence). Trimming took 8 bases from V and 8 from J; bases not matched to a gene: 8. The CDR3 spans 14 residues. The CDR3 here is CASSTGGWDSPLHF. CDR3 bases: TGTGCCAGTTCCACAGGGGGCTGGGATTCACCCCTCCACTTT.

The chain joins TRBV9 to TRBJ2-1; TRBD1 is a possible D gene (6 bases). The germline CDR1 and CDR2 sequences are SGDLS and YYNGEE. The CDR3 sequence is 16 residues long. V lost 2 bases to trimming and J lost 0 bases, with 12 bases between them. CDR3 residues: CASSVRSTGSYNEQFF. As DNA, the CDR3 is TGTGCCAGCAGCGTTCGCTCGACAGGCTCCTACAATGAGCAGTTCTTC.

This clone was picked up one time. The rearrangement uses TRBV7-8 and TRBJ1-1; D is perhaps TRBD1 (6 bases). Trimming stripped 4 bases from V and 4 bases from J, with 13 bases between. Per the germline V gene, CDR1 is SGHVS and CDR2 is FQNEAQ. This CDR3 is built from 14 residues. The CDR3 here is CASSSNRDRTEAFF. CDR3 nucleotide sequence: TGTGCCAGCAGCTCGAACAGGGACCGCACTGAAGCTTTCTTT.

The chain couples TRBV5-4 to TRBJ2-1, with D possibly TRBD1 on 6 matching bases. This CDR3 is built from 13 residues. V lost 3 bases, J lost 7 bases, and 11 bases lay in between. Germline CDR1 reads SGHNT; CDR2 reads YYREEE (reference sequence). CDR3 loop: CASSSTGKNEQFF. The CDR3 region has the DNA TGTGCCAGCAGCTCAACAGGGAAAAATGAGCAGTTCTTC.

V and J are TRBV19 and TRBJ2-3; D gene unclear. The CDR3 length is 17 residues. Germline CDR1 reads LNHDA; CDR2 reads SQIVND (reference sequence). Trimming removed 6 bases at V and 4 bases at J, with 23 bases between. The CDR3 nucleotides are TGTGCCAGTAGCCTCATGACGGTAAAGGGCGACCCAGATACGCAGTATTTT. Protein sequence: CASSLMTVKGDPDTQYF.

The genes are TRBV9 and TRBJ2-1; 12 bases fit TRBD2. The CDR3 is 15 residues long. Germline V gene lookup returns CDR1 SGDLS and CDR2 YYNGEE. V was clipped by 2 bases and J by 8 bases; unmatched bases: 5. The CDR3 region has the DNA TGTGCCAGCAGCGTTACTAGCGGGAGGTTGGATGAGCAGTTCTTC. Encoded protein: CASSVTSGRLDEQFF.